This is a list of T cell receptor beta chains from one sample in a study of glioma-infiltrating T cells. TCRdb fed the multiplex PCR reads into MiXCR, producing one record per CDR3 protein. In the table there are fewer than 500,000 distinct CDR3 sequences, about 40% of which are singletons. Sequencing was carried out using glioma tissue, nonneoplastic brain tissue, or PBMCs (not recorded which). The receptor set was obtained from a human donor with low-grade glioma or glioblastoma, undergoing nonglioma brain surgery, or in good health (not recorded which). CDR3s include the opening cysteine and the closing phenylalanine or tryptophan. The order of the fields is D gene, clone size, V gene, J gene, CDR3 DNA, CDR3 protein. D genes are given only for firm matches. Size is stated for part of the rows, as once, few or many counts, or as a class when the clone is expanded.

>NA|NA|TRBV7-2|TRBJ2-3
TGTGCCAGCAGCTTAGACAATCCGAGCACAGATACGCAGTATTTT
CASSLDNPSTDTQYF
>NA|NA|TRBV18|TRBJ2-7
TGTGCCAGCTCACCAGCACAAAACTACGAGCAGTACTTC
CASSPAQNYEQYF
>TRBD2|many|TRBV27|TRBJ2-1
TGTGCCAGCAAGGGACTAGCGGGACAGCAAACCGACAATGAGCAGTTCTTC
CASKGLAGQQTDNEQFF
>NA|NA|TRBV7-9|TRBJ2-3
TGTGCCAGCAGCCCCCCGTATGATGGACAAAAGGGGGATACGCAGTATTTT
CASSPPYDGQKGDTQYF
>NA|NA|TRBV4-1|TRBJ2-7
TGCGCCAGCAGCCAAGGCGCTAGCCCTGGTGCCTACGAGCGGTACTTC
CASSQGASPGAYERYF
>NA|many|TRBV28|TRBJ2-7
TGTGCCAGCAGTACTAATAGGGGGTTTGGAGAGCAGTACTTC
CASSTNRGFGEQYF
>TRBD2|many|TRBV27|TRBJ2-3
TGTGCCAGCAGTTTTGGGCTAGCGGGGGTAGATACGCAGTATTTT
CASSFGLAGVDTQYF
>TRBD1|NA|TRBV20-1|TRBJ2-5
TGCAGTGCTGAAGACAGGGGGCGATGGGAGACCCAGTACTTC
CSAEDRGRWETQYF
>NA|few|TRBV28|TRBJ2-3
TGTGCCAGCAGTTTAAAAGTCAGGATAGATACGCAGTATTTT
CASSLKVRIDTQYF
>NA|NA|TRBV2|TRBJ2-7
TGTGCCAGCAGCGTAGGACAGATCTACGAGCAGTACTTC
CASSVGQIYEQYF
>TRBD1|NA|TRBV6-5|TRBJ2-7
TGTGCCAGCAGCAGTATCGGGACAGCCTCCTACGAGCAGTACTTC
CASSSIGTASYEQYF
>TRBD2|NA|TRBV28|TRBJ2-3
TGTGCCAGCAGTAACGCGGGAGGTACAGATACGCAGTATTTT
CASSNAGGTDTQYF
>NA|NA|TRBV27|TRBJ1-2
TGTGCCAGCAGTTCCCACCCGGGAAGGCCTGATGACTACACCTTC
CASSSHPGRPDDYTF
>NA|NA|TRBV19|TRBJ2-2
TGTGCCAGTAGCATTGGGGCAGCGACAGTGGAGCTGTTTTTT
CASSIGAATVELFF
>NA|many|TRBV6-1|TRBJ1-6
TGTGCCAGCAGTTTTACAGTCGACTCACCCCTCCACTTT
CASSFTVDSPLHF
>NA|NA|TRBV7-3|TRBJ2-7
TGTGCCAGCAGCTTAACCGGGAACTCCTACGAGCAGTACTTC
CASSLTGNSYEQYF
>TRBD1|many|TRBV28|TRBJ2-3
TGTGCCAGCAGTTTAGGACAGGACCAAGATACGCAGTATTTT
CASSLGQDQDTQYF
>NA|NA|TRBV7-9|TRBJ1-1
TGTGCCAGCAGCTTTGGGACTCTAGACGGAACTGACGCTTTCTTT
CASSFGTLDGTDAFF
>NA|NA|TRBV12-3/TRBV12-4|TRBJ2-1
TGTGCCAGCAGTTTACCGAGTACAGCCTACAATGAGCAGTTCTTC
CASSLPSTAYNEQFF
>NA|NA|TRBV12-3/TRBV12-4|TRBJ2-5
TGTGCCAGCAGACGGGACAACGAAGAGACCCAGTACTTC
CASRRDNEETQYF
>NA|few|TRBV6-6|TRBJ1-1
TGTGCCAGCAGTTACTGGGGACGAGAAAACACTGAAGCTTTCTTT
CASSYWGRENTEAFF
>NA|many|TRBV27|TRBJ2-1
TGTGCCAGCAGTTGGGTTGGGGCAGGGTACAATGAGCAGTTCTTC
CASSWVGAGYNEQFF
>NA|NA|TRBV7-2|TRBJ2-5
TGTGCCAGCAGCCCAATGAAGGGGGAGCCAAGACGGGAGACCCAGTACTTC
CASSPMKGEPRRETQYF
>NA|few|TRBV15|TRBJ2-7
TGTGCCACCAGCCCAAGAGGGAGCTCCTACGAGCAGTACTTC
CATSPRGSSYEQYF
>NA|once|TRBV6-2/TRBV6-3|TRBJ1-1
TGTGCCAGCAGGAAAAACAGGGAAAACACTGAAGCTTTCTTT
CASRKNRENTEAFF
>NA|many|TRBV6-2/TRBV6-3|TRBJ1-1
TGTGCCAGCTCTCACAGGGCAATGAACACTGAAGCTTTCTTT
CASSHRAMNTEAFF
>NA|many|TRBV20-1|TRBJ1-5
TGCAGTGCTAGAGGAGGGATCAATCAGCCCCAGCATTTT
CSARGGINQPQHF
>NA|few|TRBV28|TRBJ1-1
TGTGCCAGCAGTCCGGGGGCCCTGGGCGACACTGAAGCTTTCTTT
CASSPGALGDTEAFF
>TRBD2|few|TRBV20-1|TRBJ2-5
TGCAGTGCTAGAGATCTAGCGGGAAGGGAGACCCAGTACTTC
CSARDLAGRETQYF
>NA|few|TRBV12-3/TRBV12-4|TRBJ1-1
TGCGCCAGCTCTGGAGGGGACACTGAAGCTTTCTTT
CASSGGDTEAFF
>NA|NA|TRBV7-3|TRBJ2-1
TGTGCCAGCAGCTTAACGTTCGGCCAGCCCAACAATGAGCAGTTCTTC
CASSLTFGQPNNEQFF
>TRBD1|NA|TRBV20-1|TRBJ1-2
TGCAGTGCTGGTCGCCGAAGGGGGCTCTATGGCTACACCTTC
CSAGRRRGLYGYTF
>TRBD1|many|TRBV28|TRBJ2-7
TGTGCCAGCAGTCCACCCGGGACAGGGAGGCTCTACGAGCAGTACTTC
CASSPPGTGRLYEQYF
>TRBD1|NA|TRBV7-9|TRBJ1-4
TGTGCCAGCCAGACCACAGGGGGAAATGAAAAACTGTTTTTT
CASQTTGGNEKLFF
>NA|NA|TRBV27|TRBJ2-7
TGTGCCAGCAGTTTAACAGGGAGCTATCTCTACGAGCAGTACTTC
CASSLTGSYLYEQYF
>NA|NA|TRBV6-2/TRBV6-3|TRBJ1-2
TGTGCCAGCCCGATCACGGGGAATGGCTATGGCTACACCTTC
CASPITGNGYGYTF
>TRBD2|NA|TRBV7-2|TRBJ2-7
TGTGCCAGCAGCCCAAACCCGGGGGGCTCCTACGAGCAGTACTTC
CASSPNPGGSYEQYF
>TRBD2|NA|TRBV12-3/TRBV12-4|TRBJ2-5
TGTGCCAGCAGTTTAAACCCTAGCGGCATGGGAGAGACCCAGTACTTC
CASSLNPSGMGETQYF
>TRBD1|many|TRBV28|TRBJ1-1
TGTGCCAGCAGTTTACCGGGACAGGGCGTACCGGGAGCTTTCTTT
CASSLPGQGVPGAFF
>TRBD1|NA|TRBV28|TRBJ2-7
TGTGCCAGCGGACAGGGACCCGAGTTC
CASGQGPEF
>TRBD1|many|TRBV6-1|TRBJ1-2
TGTGCCAGCACGGAGACAGGGGGCGGACGAGACACCTTC
CASTETGGGRDTF
>TRBD1|many|TRBV6-2/TRBV6-3|TRBJ2-7
TGTGCCAGCAGGCGGGACAGGTACTCCTACGAGCAGTACTTC
CASRRDRYSYEQYF
>NA|many|TRBV6-1|TRBJ2-7
TGTGCCAGCAGTGAAATCGAGGGGGGGGACTACGAGCAGTACTTC
CASSEIEGGDYEQYF
>NA|few|TRBV5-4|TRBJ2-3
TGTGCCAGCAACCCCAGCCGCAGGGCCGCAGATACGCAGTATTTT
CASNPSRRAADTQYF
>NA|NA|TRBV6-1|TRBJ1-5
TGTGCCAGCAGAGAAGGCGGTGGCAACCAGCCCCAGCATTTT
CASREGGGNQPQHF
>TRBD1|NA|TRBV7-2|TRBJ2-7
TGTGCCAGCTTTCGGACAGGGGCCTACGAGCAGTACTTC
CASFRTGAYEQYF
>NA|NA|TRBV9|TRBJ1-3
TGTGCCAGCAGAGTAGAATCCGGGTTTAGTGGAAACACCATATATTTT
CASRVESGFSGNTIYF
>TRBD1|few|TRBV12-3/TRBV12-4|TRBJ1-4
TGTGCCAGCAGCTCCGGACAGGGGTGGACTAATGAAAAACTGTTTTTT
CASSSGQGWTNEKLFF
>NA|NA|TRBV20-1|TRBJ1-1
TGCAGTGCCATCCCAGTAAGGAGGGGCACTGAAGCTTTCTTT
CSAIPVRRGTEAFF
>NA|few|TRBV4-2|TRBJ2-5
TGTGCCAGCAGCCAAGGGGGATGGTCCCAAGAGACCCAGTACTTC
CASSQGGWSQETQYF